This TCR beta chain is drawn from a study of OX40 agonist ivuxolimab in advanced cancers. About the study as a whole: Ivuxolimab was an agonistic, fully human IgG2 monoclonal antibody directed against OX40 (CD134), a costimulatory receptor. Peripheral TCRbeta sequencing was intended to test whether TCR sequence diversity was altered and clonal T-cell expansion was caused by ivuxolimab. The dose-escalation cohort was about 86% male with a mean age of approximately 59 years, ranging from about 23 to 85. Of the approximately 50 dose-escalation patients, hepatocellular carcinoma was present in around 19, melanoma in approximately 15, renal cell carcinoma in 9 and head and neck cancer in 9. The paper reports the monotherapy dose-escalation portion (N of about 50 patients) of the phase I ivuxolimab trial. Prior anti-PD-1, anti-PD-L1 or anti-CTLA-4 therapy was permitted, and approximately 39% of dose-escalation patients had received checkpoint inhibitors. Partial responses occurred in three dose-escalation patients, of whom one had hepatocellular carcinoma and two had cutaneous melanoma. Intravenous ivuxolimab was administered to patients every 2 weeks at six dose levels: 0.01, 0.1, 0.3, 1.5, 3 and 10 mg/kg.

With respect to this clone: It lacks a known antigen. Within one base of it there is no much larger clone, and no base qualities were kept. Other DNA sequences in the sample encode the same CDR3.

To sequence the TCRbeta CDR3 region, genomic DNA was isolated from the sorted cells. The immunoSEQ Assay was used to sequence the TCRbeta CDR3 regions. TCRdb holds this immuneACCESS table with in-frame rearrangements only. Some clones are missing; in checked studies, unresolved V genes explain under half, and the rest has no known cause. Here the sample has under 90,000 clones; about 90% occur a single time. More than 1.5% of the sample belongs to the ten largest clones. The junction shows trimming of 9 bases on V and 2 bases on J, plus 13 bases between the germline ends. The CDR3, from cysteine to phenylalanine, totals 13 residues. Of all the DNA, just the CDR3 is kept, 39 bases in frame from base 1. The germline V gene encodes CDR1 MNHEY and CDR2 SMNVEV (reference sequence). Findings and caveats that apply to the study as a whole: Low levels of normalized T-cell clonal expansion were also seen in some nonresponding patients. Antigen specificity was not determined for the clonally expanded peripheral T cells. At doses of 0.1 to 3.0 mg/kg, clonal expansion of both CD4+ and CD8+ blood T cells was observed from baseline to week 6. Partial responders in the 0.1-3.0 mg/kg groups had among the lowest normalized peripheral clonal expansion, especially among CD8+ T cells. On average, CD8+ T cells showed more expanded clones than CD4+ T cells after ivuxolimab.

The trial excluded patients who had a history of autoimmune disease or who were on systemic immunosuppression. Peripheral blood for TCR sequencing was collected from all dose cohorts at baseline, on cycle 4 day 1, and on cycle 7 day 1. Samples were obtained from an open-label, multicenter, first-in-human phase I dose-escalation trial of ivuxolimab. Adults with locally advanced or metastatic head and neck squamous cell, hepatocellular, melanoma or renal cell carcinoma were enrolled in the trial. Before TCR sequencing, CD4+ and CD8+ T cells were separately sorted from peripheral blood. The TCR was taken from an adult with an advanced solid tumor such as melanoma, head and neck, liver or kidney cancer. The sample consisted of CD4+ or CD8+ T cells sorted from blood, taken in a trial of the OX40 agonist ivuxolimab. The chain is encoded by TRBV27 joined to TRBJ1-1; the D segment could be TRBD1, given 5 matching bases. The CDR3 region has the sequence CASSRDGNTEAFF. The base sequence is TGTGCCAGTAGCCGGGACGGAAACACTGAAGCTTTCTTT.